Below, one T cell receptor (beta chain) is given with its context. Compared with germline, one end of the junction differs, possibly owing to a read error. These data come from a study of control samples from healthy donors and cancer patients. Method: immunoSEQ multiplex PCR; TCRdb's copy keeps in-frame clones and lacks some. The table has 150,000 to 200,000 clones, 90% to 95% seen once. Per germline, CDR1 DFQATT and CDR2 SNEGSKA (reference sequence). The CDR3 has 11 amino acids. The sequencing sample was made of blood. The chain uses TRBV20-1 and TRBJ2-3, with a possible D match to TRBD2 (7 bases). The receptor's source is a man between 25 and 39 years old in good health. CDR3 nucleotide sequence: TGTGCGGGGGCCACTGGAGATACGCAGTATTTT. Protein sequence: CAGATGDTQYF.